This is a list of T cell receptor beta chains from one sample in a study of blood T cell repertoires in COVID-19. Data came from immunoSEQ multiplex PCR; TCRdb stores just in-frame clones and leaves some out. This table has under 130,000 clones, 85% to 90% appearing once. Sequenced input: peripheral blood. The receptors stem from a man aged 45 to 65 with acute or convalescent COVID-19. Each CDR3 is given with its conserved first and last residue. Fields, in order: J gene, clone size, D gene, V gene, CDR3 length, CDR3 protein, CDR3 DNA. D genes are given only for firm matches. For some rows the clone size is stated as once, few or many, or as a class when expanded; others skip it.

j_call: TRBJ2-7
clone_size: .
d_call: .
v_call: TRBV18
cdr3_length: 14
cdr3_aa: CASSTRDPVYEQYF
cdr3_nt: TGTGCCAGCTCAACGCGGGATCCTGTCTACGAGCAGTACTTC

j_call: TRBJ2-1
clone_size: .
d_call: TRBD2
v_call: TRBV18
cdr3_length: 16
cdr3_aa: CASSPNGASGRDEQFF
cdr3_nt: TGTGCCAGCTCACCTAATGGGGCTAGCGGGAGGGATGAGCAGTTCTTC

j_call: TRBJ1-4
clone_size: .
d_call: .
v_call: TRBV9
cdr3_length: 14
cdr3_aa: CASSVSTRADKLFF
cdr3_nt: TGTGCCAGCAGCGTAAGCACTAGGGCAGACAAACTGTTTTTT

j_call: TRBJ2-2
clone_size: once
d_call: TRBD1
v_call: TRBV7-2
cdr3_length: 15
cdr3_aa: CASSGTGGLTGELFF
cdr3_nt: TGTGCCAGCAGCGGAACAGGGGGTCTCACCGGGGAGCTGTTTTTT

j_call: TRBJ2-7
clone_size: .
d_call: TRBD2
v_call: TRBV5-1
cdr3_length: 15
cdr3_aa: CASSFKGSGGYEQYF
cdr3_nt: TGCGCCAGCAGCTTCAAAGGTAGCGGGGGTTACGAGCAGTACTTC

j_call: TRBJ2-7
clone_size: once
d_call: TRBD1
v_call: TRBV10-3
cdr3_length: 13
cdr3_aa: CATGTGKVVEQYF
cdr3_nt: TGTGCCACCGGGACAGGGAAGGTCGTCGAGCAGTACTTC

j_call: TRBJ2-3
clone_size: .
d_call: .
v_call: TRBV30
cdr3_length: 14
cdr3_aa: CAWREGASTDTQYF
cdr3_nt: TGTGCCTGGAGGGAGGGGGCTAGCACAGATACGCAGTATTTT

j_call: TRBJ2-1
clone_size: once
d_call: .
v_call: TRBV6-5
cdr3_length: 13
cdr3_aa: CASSYGRNNEQFF
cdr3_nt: TGTGCCAGCAGTTACGGCAGAAACAATGAGCAGTTCTTC

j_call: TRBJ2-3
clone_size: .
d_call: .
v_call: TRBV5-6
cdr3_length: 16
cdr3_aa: CASSLEEGWRTDTQYF
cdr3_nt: TGTGCCAGCAGCTTGGAAGAGGGATGGAGGACAGATACGCAGTATTTT

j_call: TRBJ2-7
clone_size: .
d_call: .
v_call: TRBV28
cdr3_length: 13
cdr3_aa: CASAEGSSYEQYF
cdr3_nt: TGTGCCAGCGCGGAGGGTTCCTCCTACGAGCAGTACTTC

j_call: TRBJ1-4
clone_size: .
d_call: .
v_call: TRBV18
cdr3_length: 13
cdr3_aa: CASSRTEGEKLFF
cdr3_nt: TGTGCCAGCTCCAGGACAGAGGGGGAAAAACTGTTTTTT

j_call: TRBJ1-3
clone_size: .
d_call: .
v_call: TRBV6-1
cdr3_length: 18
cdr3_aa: CASSEPDMITDSGNTIYF
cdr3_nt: TGTGCCAGCAGTGAACCGGACATGATTACGGACTCTGGAAACACCATATATTTT

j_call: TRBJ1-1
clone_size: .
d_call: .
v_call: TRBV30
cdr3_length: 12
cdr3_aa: CAWSFTGTEAFF
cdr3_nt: TGTGCCTGGAGTTTCACCGGCACTGAAGCTTTCTTT

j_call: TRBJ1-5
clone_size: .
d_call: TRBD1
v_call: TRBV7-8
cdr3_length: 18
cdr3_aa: CASSSDRGRNIGNQPQHF
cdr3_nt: TGTGCCAGCAGCTCGGACAGGGGGCGGAATATCGGCAATCAGCCCCAGCATTTT

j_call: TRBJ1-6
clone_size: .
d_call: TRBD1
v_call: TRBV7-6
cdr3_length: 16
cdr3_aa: CASSLAGQGNNSPLHF
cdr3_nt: TGTGCCAGCAGCTTAGCGGGACAGGGTAATAATTCACCCCTCCACTTT

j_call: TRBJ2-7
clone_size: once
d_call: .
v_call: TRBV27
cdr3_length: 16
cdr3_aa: CASSPVSAGGPYEQYF
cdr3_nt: TGTGCCAGCAGTCCTGTATCGGCAGGGGGGCCCTACGAGCAGTACTTC

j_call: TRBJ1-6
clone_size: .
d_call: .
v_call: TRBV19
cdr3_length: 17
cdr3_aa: CASSILTGDYRDSPLHF
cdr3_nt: TGTGCCAGTAGTATTTTGACAGGAGACTACAGGGATTCACCCCTCCACTTT

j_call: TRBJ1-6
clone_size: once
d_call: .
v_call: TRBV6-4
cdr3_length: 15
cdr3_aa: CASSDDPGVNSPLHF
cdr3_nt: TGTGCCAGCAGTGACGATCCAGGGGTTAATTCACCCCTCCACTTT

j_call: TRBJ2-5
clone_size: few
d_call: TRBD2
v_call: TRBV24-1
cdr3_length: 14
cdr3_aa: CATRAGGGLETQYF
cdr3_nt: TGTGCCACCAGAGCGGGGGGGGGTTTAGAGACCCAGTACTTC

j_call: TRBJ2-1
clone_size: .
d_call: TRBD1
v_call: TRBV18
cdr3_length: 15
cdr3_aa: CASAPDRDSYNEQFF
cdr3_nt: TGTGCCAGCGCCCCGGACAGGGACTCCTACAATGAGCAGTTCTTC

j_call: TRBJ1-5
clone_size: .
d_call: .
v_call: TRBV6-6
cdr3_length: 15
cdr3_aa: CASTATARNNQPQHF
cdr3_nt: TGTGCCAGTACCGCGACAGCGAGGAACAATCAGCCCCAGCATTTT

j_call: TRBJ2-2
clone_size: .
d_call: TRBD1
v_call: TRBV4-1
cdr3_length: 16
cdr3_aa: CASSQVRGRDTGELFF
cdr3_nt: TGCGCCAGCAGCCAAGTTAGGGGGCGCGACACCGGGGAGCTGTTTTTT

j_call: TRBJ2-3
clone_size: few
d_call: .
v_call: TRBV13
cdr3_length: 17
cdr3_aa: CASSSLADLDSTDTQYF
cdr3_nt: TGTGCCAGCAGCTCGTTAGCGGACCTGGACAGCACAGATACGCAGTATTTT

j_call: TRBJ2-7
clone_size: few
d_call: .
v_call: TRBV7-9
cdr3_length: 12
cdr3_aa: CASSLSINEQYF
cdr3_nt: TGTGCCAGCAGCTTATCTATCAACGAGCAGTACTTC

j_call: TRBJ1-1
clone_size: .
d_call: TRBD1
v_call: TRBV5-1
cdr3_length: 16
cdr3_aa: CASSLGGTGMNTEAFF
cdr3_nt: TGCGCCAGCAGCTTGGGTGGGACAGGGATGAACACTGAAGCTTTCTTT

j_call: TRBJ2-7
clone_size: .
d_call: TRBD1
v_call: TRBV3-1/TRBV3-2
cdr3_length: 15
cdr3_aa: CASSPGQGPDYEQYF
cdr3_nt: TGTGCCAGCAGCCCCGGACAGGGGCCAGACTACGAGCAGTACTTC

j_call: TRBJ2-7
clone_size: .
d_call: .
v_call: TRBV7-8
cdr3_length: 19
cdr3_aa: CASSLSPALSGLSSYEQYF
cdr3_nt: TGTGCCAGCAGCTTAAGCCCTGCTCTAAGCGGGCTTAGCTCCTACGAGCAGTACTTC

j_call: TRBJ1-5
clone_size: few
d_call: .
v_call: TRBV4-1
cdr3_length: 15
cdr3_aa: CASSQPRGTNQPQHF
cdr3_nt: TGCGCCAGCAGCCAACCCCGAGGTACCAATCAGCCCCAGCATTTT

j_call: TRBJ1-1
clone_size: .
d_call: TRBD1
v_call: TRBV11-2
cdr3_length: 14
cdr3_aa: CASSRTGTYTEAFF
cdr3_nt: TGTGCCAGCAGCCGGACAGGGACTTACACTGAAGCTTTCTTT